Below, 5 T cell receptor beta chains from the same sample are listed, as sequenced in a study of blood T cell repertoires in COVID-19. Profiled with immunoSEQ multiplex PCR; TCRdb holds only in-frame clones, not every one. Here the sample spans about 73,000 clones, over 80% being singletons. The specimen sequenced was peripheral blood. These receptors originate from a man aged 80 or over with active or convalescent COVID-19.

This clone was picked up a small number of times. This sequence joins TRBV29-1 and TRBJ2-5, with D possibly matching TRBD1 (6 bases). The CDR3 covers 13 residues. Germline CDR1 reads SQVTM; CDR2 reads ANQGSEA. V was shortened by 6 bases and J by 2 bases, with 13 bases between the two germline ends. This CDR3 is CSVQDSNQETQYF. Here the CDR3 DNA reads TGCAGCGTCCAGGACAGTAATCAAGAGACCCAGTACTTC.

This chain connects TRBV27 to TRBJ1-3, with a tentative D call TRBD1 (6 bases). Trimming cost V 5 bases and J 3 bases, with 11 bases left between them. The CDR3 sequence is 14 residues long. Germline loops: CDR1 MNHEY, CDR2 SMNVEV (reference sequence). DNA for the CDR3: TGTGCCAGCAGTCCCGGACAGCTTGGAAACACCATATATTTT. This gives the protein CASSPGQLGNTIYF.

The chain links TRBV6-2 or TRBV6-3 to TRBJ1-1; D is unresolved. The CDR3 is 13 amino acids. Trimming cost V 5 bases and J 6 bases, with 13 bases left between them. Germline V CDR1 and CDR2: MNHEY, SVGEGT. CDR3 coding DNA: TGTGCCAGCAGTCAAAGTCCCTTAGCTGAAGCTTTCTTT. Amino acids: CASSQSPLAEAFF.

The CDR3 nucleotides read TGTGCCAGCAGTTACGGGGGGTCGACAGCGCGGTATGGCTACACCTTC. Protein sequence: CASSYGGSTARYGYTF. The rearrangement links TRBV6-2 or TRBV6-3 to TRBJ1-2, with D perhaps matching TRBD1 (5 bases). Germline CDR1 is MNHEY and CDR2 is SVGEGT. V was cut by 2 bases and J by 5 bases, with 18 bases left in between. CDR3 length: 16 residues.

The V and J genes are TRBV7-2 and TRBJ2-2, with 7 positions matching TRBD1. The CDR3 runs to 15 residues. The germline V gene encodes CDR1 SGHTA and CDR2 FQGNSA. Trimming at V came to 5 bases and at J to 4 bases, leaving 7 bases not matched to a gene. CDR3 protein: CASSLQGPITGELFF. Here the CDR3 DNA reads TGTGCCAGCAGCCTACAGGGGCCTATCACCGGGGAGCTGTTTTTT.